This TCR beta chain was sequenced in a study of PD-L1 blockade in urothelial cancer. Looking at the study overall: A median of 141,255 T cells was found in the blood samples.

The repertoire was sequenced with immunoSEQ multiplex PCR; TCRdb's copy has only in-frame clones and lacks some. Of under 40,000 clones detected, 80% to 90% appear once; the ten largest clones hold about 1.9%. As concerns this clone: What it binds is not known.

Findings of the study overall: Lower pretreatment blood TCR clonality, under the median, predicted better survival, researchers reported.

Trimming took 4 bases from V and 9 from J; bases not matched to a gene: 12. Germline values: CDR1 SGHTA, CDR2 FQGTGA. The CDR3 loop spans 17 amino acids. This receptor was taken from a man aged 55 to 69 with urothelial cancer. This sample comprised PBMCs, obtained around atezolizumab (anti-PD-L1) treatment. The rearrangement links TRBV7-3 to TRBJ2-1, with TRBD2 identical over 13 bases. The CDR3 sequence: CASSSLGLAGVEGEQFF. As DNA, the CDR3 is TGTGCCAGCAGCTCGTTAGGACTAGCGGGAGTAGAGGGTGAGCAGTTCTTC.